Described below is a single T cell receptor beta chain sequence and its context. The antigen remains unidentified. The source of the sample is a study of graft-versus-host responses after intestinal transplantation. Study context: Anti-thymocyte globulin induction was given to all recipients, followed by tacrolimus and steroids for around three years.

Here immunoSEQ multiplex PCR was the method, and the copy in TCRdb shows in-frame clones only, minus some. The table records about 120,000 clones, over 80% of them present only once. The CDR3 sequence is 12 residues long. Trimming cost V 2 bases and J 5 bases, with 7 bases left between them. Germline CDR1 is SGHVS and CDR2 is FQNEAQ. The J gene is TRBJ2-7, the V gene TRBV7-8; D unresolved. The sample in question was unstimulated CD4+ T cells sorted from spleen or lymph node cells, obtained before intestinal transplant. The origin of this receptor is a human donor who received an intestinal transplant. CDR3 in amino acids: CASSLLSNEQYF. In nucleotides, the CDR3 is TGTGCCAGCAGCTTATTGAGTAACGAGCAGTACTTC. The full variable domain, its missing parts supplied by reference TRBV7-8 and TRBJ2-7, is GAGVSQSPRYKVAKRGQDVALRCDPISGHVSLFWYQQALGQGPEFLTYFQNEAQLDKSGLPSDRFFAERPEGSVSTLKIQRTQQEDSAVYLCASSLLSNEQYFGPGTRLTVT.